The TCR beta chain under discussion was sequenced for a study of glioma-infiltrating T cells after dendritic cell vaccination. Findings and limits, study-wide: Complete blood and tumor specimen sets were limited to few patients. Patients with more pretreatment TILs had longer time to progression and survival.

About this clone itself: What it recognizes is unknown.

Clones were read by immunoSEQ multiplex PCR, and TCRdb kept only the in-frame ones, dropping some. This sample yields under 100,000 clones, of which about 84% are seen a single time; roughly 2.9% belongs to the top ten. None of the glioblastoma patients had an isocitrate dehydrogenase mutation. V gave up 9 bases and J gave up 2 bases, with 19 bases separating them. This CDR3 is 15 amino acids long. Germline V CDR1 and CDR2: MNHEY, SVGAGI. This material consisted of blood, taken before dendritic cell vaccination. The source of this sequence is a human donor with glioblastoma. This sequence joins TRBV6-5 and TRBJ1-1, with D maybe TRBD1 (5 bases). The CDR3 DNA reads TGTGCCAGAAGCCGGGACTCCTACCTAAACACTGAAGCTTTCTTT. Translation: CARSRDSYLNTEAFF.